The 27 T cell receptor beta chains given below trace back to one sample, sequenced in a study of blood T cell repertoires in COVID-19. Produced via immunoSEQ multiplex PCR; TCRdb's table is partial and in-frame only. The sample lists approximately 300,000 clones, 75% to 90% occurring once. The sequencing input was PBMCs or T cells enriched from blood (not recorded which). These receptors all come from a woman in her thirties who had been exposed to COVID-19.

V is TRBV5-5 and J is TRBJ2-2; possible D gene TRBD2, 6 bases. The germline gives CDR1 SGHKS, CDR2 YYEKEE (reference sequence). V lost 1 base to trimming and J lost 6 bases, with 7 bases between them. The CDR3 totals 13 residues. In DNA, the CDR3 is TGTGCCAGCAGCTTGTGGGGGGCCGGGGAGCTGTTTTTT. Its protein product is CASSLWGAGELFF. The entire variable domain, with the rest obtained from reference TRBV5-5 and TRBJ2-2, is as follows: DAGVTQSPTHLIKTRGQQVTLRCSPISGHKSVSWYQQVLGQGPQFIFQYYEKEERGRGNFPDRFSARQFPNYSSELNVNALLLGDSALYLCASSLWGAGELFFGEGSRLTVL.

The chain carries TRBV20-1 and TRBJ2-5; D is unresolved. This CDR3 has 10 amino acids. Germline CDR1 and CDR2: DFQATT and SNEGSKA (reference sequence). V dropped 3 bases and J dropped 3 bases, with 2 bases sitting between them. Here the CDR3 DNA reads TGCAGTGCTAGCGAAGAGACCCAGTACTTC. Its translation is CSASEETQYF.

Of note for this clone: One end of the junction fails to match germline, which may point to a read error. The rearrangement uses TRBV3-1 (or the pseudogene TRBV3-2) and TRBJ1-6; 10 positions match TRBD1. CDR1 is LGHDT, CDR2 YNNKEL, per germline (reference sequence). This CDR3 has 17 residues. The CDR3 sequence: CASTQAGQGLHNSPLHF. The CDR3 DNA reads TGTGCCAGCACCCAAGCGGGACAGGGGCTACATAATTCACCCCTCCACTTT.

The rearrangement links TRBV7-8 to TRBJ2-7, with 7 bases aligning to TRBD1. J lost 1 base, V lost 5 bases, and 8 bases had no gene match. The CDR3 has 15 residues. The V gene's germline CDR1 is SGHVS and CDR2 FQNEAQ. The CDR3 reads CASSPGTVLSYEQYF. Written as DNA, the CDR3 is TGTGCCAGCAGCCCTGGGACAGTCCTTTCCTACGAGCAGTACTTC.

CDR3 residues: CASITEADTQYF. CDR3 coding DNA: TGTGCCAGCATCACGGAGGCAGATACGCAGTATTTT. This sequence joins TRBV6-5 and TRBJ2-3, with a weak D call TRBD2 (5 bases). V gave up 7 bases and J gave up 4 bases, with 9 bases separating them. CDR1 and CDR2 (germline): MNHEY, SVGAGI. This CDR3 is 12 amino acids long.

The gene calls are TRBV3-1 (or the pseudogene TRBV3-2) and TRBJ2-4; TRBD1 matches at 9 bases. In germline, CDR1 is LGHDT, CDR2 YNNKEL (reference sequence). The length of the CDR3 is 17 residues. With V trimmed by 4 bases and J by 0 bases, 7 bases remained unmatched. The CDR3 loop is CASSPLRTGVAKNIQYF. The DNA of the CDR3 is TGTGCCAGCAGCCCCCTACGGACAGGGGTAGCCAAAAACATTCAGTACTTC.

This clone was seen a few times. The V gene is TRBV5-4, the J gene TRBJ2-5, with 8 bases that match TRBD2. The germline gives CDR1 SGHNT, CDR2 YYREEE (reference sequence). The CDR3 is made up of 15 amino acids. V trimming: 4 bases; J trimming: 2 bases; junction bases outside the gene matches: 7. CDR3 protein: CASSRGGGRQETQYF. The DNA of the CDR3 is TGTGCCAGCAGCCGGGGGGGAGGGAGGCAAGAGACCCAGTACTTC.

This clone showed up just a few times. The J gene is TRBJ1-3, the V gene TRBV3-1 (or the pseudogene TRBV3-2); the match to TRBD1 covers 7 bases. Germline CDR1 is LGHDT and CDR2 is YNNKEL (reference sequence). CDR3 length equals 16 residues. V shed 5 bases and J 0 bases; nucleotides not matched to a gene: 7. The CDR3 reads CASSLRDSHSGNTIYF. The CDR3 DNA follows: TGTGCCAGCAGCTTGCGGGACAGTCACTCTGGAAACACCATATATTTT.

This clone was observed at least ten times. This chain uses TRBV7-8 with TRBJ2-1; D is undetermined. Germline V gives CDR1 SGHVS, CDR2 FQNEAQ. This CDR3 comprises 15 residues. Trimming stripped 5 bases from V and 5 bases from J, with 16 bases between. The CDR3 DNA reads as TGTGCCAGCAGCCCAACTGTGGGCCGGAACAATGAGCAGTTCTTC. As protein: CASSPTVGRNNEQFF.

V usage is TRBV4-1 and J usage is TRBJ2-1; possibly TRBD2 for D (6 bases). Germline V gene lookup returns CDR1 MGHRA and CDR2 YSYEKL. The V gene lost 4 bases and the J gene lost 8 bases, with 15 bases spanning the gap. The CDR3 runs 14 residues. CDR3 bases: TGCGCCAGCAGCCCCGGGGGAACGCGTGATGAGCAGTTCTTC. It translates to CASSPGGTRDEQFF.

This rearrangement joins TRBV27 to TRBJ1-4; a weak D match, TRBD1 (5 bases). The CDR3 contains 15 residues. Germline V gene data show CDR1 as MNHEY and CDR2 as SMNVEV (reference sequence). Trimming left V 7 bases short and J 3 bases short, with 15 bases between. CDR3 sequence: CASTSLSGANEKLFF. As DNA, the CDR3 is TGTGCCAGCACGTCTCTTTCGGGGGCTAATGAAAAACTGTTTTTT.

The rearrangement links TRBV9 to TRBJ1-3; the D is unclear. Trimming stripped 3 bases from V and 0 bases from J, with 4 bases between. The CDR3 totals 13 residues. Germline V gene sequence: CDR1 SGDLS, CDR2 YYNGEE. This chain's CDR3 is CASSALSGNTIYF. In DNA, the CDR3 is TGTGCCAGCAGCGCCCTCTCTGGAAACACCATATATTTT.

The V and J genes are TRBV5-8 and TRBJ1-5, with D perhaps TRBD1 (6 bases). CDR1 is SGHTS and CDR2 is YDEGEE in the germline V gene. Between the trimmed V and J ends, which lost 3 bases and 3 bases, there was a span of 16 bases. The CDR3 covers 16 residues. Here the CDR3 DNA reads TGTGCCAGCAGCTACGAAGGGGGGGGTTTCAATCAGCCCCAGCATTTT. This translates into CASSYEGGGFNQPQHF.

This chain joins TRBV11-2 and TRBJ1-1; D is possibly TRBD1 (6 bases). The ends were cut back, 1 base at V and 3 bases at J, with 12 bases in the middle. The CDR3 has 15 amino acids. From germline, CDR1 is SGHAT and CDR2 FQNNGV. The CDR3, as DNA: TGTGCCAGCAGCTTAGGAGGCGGGGGCTACACTGAAGCTTTCTTT. This gives the protein CASSLGGGGYTEAFF.

The V gene is TRBV28, the J gene TRBJ1-5; D ambiguous. The V gene lost 9 bases and the J gene lost 8 bases, with 11 bases spanning the gap. From germline, CDR1 is MDHEN and CDR2 SYDVKM. The CDR3 extends over 11 amino acids. The CDR3 DNA follows: TGTGCCAGTGGAGATAAGGAGCCCCAGCATTTT. This sequence encodes CASGDKEPQHF.

The V and J genes are TRBV30 and TRBJ1-5; no definite D call. CDR1 and CDR2 from the germline V gene are GTSNPN and SVGIG (reference sequence). V gave up 4 bases and J gave up 4 bases, with 14 bases separating them. This CDR3 is 14 amino acids long. CDR3 residues: CAWTAAERNQPQHF. The CDR3 DNA reads as TGTGCCTGGACGGCGGCAGAACGGAATCAGCCCCAGCATTTT.

The V and J genes are TRBV10-3 and TRBJ2-7, with D hard to call. This CDR3 spans 15 amino acids. The germline gives CDR1 ENHRY, CDR2 SYGVKD. V was cut by 4 bases and J by 0 bases, with 13 bases left in between. CDR3 bases: TGTGCCATCAGTGCCAGAGCGTCTAGCTCCTACGAGCAGTACTTC. This translates into CAISARASSSYEQYF.

CDR3 amino acids: CASRRTGVGELFF. The CDR3 nucleotides are TGTGCCAGTAGAAGAACCGGGGTCGGGGAGCTGTTTTTT. The chain employs TRBV19 and TRBJ2-2, with D possibly TRBD2 on 5 matching bases. Trimming removed 6 bases from V and 7 bases from J, with 12 bases in between. This CDR3 comprises 13 residues. Germline lookup yields CDR1 LNHDA and CDR2 SQIVND (reference sequence).

The rearrangement joins TRBV19 to TRBJ2-2, with D maybe TRBD1 (5 bases). Per the germline V gene, CDR1 is LNHDA and CDR2 is SQIVND (reference sequence). This CDR3 has 13 amino acids. Trimming removed 6 bases at V and 2 bases at J, with 7 bases between. DNA for the CDR3: TGTGCCAGTAGAGGGGCAAACACCGGGGAGCTGTTTTTT. This encodes CASRGANTGELFF.

The rearrangement links TRBV27 to TRBJ1-6; maybe TRBD1 (5 bases). V was clipped by 6 bases and J by 8 bases, with 17 bases between them. The V gene's germline CDR1 is MNHEY and CDR2 SMNVEV (reference sequence). This CDR3 is 15 amino acids long. The CDR3 DNA follows: TGTGCCAGCAGCGACTTTACACCGGGGGATTCACCCCTCCACTTT. Translating it yields CASSDFTPGDSPLHF.

J is TRBJ1-3 and V is TRBV7-2, with TRBD1 matching 8 bases. The V segment lost 1 base and the J segment 2 bases; nucleotides outside the gene matches: 1. The germline V gene has CDR1 SGHTA and CDR2 FQGNSA. The CDR3 spans 15 residues. CDR3 nucleotide sequence: TGTGCCAGCAGCTTAGTACAGGGGGCTGGAAACACCATATATTTT. This sequence encodes CASSLVQGAGNTIYF.

This clone was seen only a few times. This CDR3 is CASSRQGANGELFF. In DNA, the CDR3 is TGTGCCAGCAGCCGGCAGGGGGCAAACGGGGAGCTGTTTTTT. The chain joins TRBV2 to TRBJ2-2; 8 bases fit TRBD1. Germline V gene lookup returns CDR1 SNHLY and CDR2 FYNNEI. This CDR3 comprises 14 residues. The V gene end was trimmed by 6 bases and the J gene end by 7 bases; junction bases not matched to a gene: 7.

This chain links TRBV5-4 with TRBJ1-3, with D possibly TRBD1 on 6 matching bases. The CDR3 totals 17 residues. Germline values: CDR1 SGHNT, CDR2 YYREEE (reference sequence). V lost 3 bases and J lost 0, with 16 bases in between. CDR3 loop: CASSSLKQGISGNTIYF. Written as DNA, the CDR3 is TGTGCCAGCAGCTCTTTAAAACAGGGAATCTCTGGAAACACCATATATTTT.

This chain connects TRBV5-1 to TRBJ1-1; TRBD1 matches 9 bases. The CDR3 contains 14 residues. Germline V gives CDR1 SGHRS, CDR2 YFSETQ. Trimming took 5 bases from V and 2 from J; bases not matched to a gene: 4. CDR3 DNA sequence: TGCGCCAGCAGGCAGGGACAGGGAAACACTGAAGCTTTCTTT. Protein: CASRQGQGNTEAFF.

CDR3 sequence: CASSPQNRATNEKLFF. CDR3 DNA: TGTGCCAGCTCACCTCAAAACAGAGCAACTAATGAAAAACTGTTTTTT. J is TRBJ1-4 and V is TRBV18; D is ambiguous. Per germline, CDR1 KGHSH and CDR2 LQKENI. This CDR3 region has 16 residues. Trimming removed 3 bases at V and 0 bases at J, with 11 bases between.

This clone is a singleton in its sample. This sequence joins TRBV5-4 and TRBJ2-7; the match to TRBD1 covers 12 bases. Trimming at V came to 6 bases and at J to 4 bases, leaving 11 bases not matched to a gene. The germline V gene encodes CDR1 SGHNT and CDR2 YYREEE (reference sequence). CDR3 length: 16 residues. The CDR3, as DNA: TGTGCCAGCAACATAGAAGCGGGACAGGGGGCTTACGAGCAGTACTTC. Protein: CASNIEAGQGAYEQYF.

V is TRBV7-6 and J is TRBJ1-3; 7 bases are shared with TRBD1. Looked up from germline, CDR1 is SGHVS and CDR2 is FNYEAQ. Unmatched junction bases numbered 10, after V lost 5 bases and J lost 0 bases. The CDR3 runs 17 residues. The CDR3 region is CASSSNDRESSGNTIYF. Here the CDR3 DNA reads TGTGCCAGCAGCAGTAACGACAGGGAGAGCTCTGGAAACACCATATATTTT.